A single TCR beta chain is shown here with its context. The antigen is unknown. V shed 5 bases, J shed 2 bases, and the junction held 5 bases outside the gene matches. CDR1 SGHTA and CDR2 FQGNSA come from the germline V gene. There are 15 residues in the CDR3. The data were taken from a study of Graves' ophthalmopathy and Graves' hyperthyroidism. Study-level points and caveats: Most clonotypes expanded in thyroid above 0.001 frequency were present in blood too.

Ophthalmopathy donors showed moderate-to-severe activity, CAS ≥3, NOSPECS ≥4 and a duration under 3 months. Other autoimmune diseases, uncontrolled infections, pregnancy and lactation each led to patient exclusion. The evidence that diagnosis relied on was clinical symptoms, serum thyroxine, TRAb, thyroid ultrasound and orbital computed tomography. Amplifying from RNA transcripts, the study obtained TCR beta CDR3 regions. The first round was an RT-PCR with HTBI primers, and the second round was a multiplex PCR. From the multiplex PCR reads, TCRdb called clonotypes with MiXCR, one entry per CDR3 protein. The sample gives 200,000 to 300,000 distinct CDR3 sequences, around 50% of which show up once; approximately 51% is in the top ten.

The gene calls are TRBV7-2 and TRBJ1-3; 8 nucleotides agree with TRBD1. This receptor was obtained from an adult man with Graves' ophthalmopathy. Specimen: peripheral blood. CDR3 loop: CASSQEDRAGNTIYF. Here the CDR3 DNA reads TGTGCCAGCAGCCAAGAGGACAGGGCTGGAAACACCATATATTTT.